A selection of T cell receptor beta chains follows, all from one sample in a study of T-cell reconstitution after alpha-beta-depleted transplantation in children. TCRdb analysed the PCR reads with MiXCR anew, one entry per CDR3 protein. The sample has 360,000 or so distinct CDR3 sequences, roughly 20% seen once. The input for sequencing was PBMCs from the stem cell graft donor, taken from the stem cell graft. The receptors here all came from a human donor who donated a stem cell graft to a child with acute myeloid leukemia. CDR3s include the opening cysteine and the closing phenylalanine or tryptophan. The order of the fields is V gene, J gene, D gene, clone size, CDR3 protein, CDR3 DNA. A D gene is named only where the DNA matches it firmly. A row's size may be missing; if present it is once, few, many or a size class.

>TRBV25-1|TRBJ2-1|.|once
CASSEQGQFF
TGTGCCAGCAGTGAGCAGGGGCAGTTCTTC
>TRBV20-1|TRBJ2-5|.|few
CSARPAVYETQYF
TGCAGTGCTAGACCCGCAGTGTATGAGACCCAGTACTTC
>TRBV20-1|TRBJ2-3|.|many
CSARGTKADTQYF
TGCAGTGCTAGAGGGACTAAGGCAGATACGCAGTATTTT
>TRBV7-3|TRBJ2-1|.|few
CASSLLFGNEQFF
TGTGCCAGCAGCTTGTTGTTTGGGAATGAGCAGTTCTTC
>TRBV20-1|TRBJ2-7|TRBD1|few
CSASPLRQGVTYEQYF
TGCAGTGCTAGTCCCCTCCGACAGGGGGTTACCTACGAGCAGTACTTC
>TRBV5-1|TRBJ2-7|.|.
CASSLVLGAAYEQYF
TGCGCCAGCAGCTTGGTTTTGGGAGCAGCCTACGAGCAGTACTTC
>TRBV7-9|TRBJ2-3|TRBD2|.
CASSSGRTDTQYF
TGTGCCAGCTCTAGCGGGAGGACAGATACGCAGTATTTT
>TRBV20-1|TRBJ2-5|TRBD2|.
CSASMGLAGVLFPETQYF
TGCAGTGCTAGTATGGGACTAGCGGGAGTGTTATTTCCGGAGACCCAGTACTTC
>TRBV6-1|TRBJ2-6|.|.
CASRPERGSPGANVLTF
TGTGCCAGCCGCCCGGAAAGGGGATCCCCTGGGGCCAACGTCCTGACTTTC
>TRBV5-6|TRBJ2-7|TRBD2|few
CASSLKRDQHSNTEQYF
TGTGCCAGCAGCTTAAAGCGGGACCAACATTCTAATACCGAGCAGTACTTC
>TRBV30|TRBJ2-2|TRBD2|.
CAWSGGAGDLELFF
TGTGCCTGGAGTGGCGGAGCGGGAGATTTGGAGCTGTTTTTT